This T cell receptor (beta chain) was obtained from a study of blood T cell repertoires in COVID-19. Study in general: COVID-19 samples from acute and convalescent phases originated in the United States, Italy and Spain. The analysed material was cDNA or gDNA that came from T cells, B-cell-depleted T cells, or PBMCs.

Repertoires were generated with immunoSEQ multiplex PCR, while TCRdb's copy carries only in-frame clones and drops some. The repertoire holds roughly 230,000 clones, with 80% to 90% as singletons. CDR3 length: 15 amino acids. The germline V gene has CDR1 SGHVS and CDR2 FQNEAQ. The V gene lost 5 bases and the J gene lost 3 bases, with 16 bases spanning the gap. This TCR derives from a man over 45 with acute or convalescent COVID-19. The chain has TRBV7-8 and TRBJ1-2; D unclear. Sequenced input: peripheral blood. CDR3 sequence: CASSSRTQVDYGYTF. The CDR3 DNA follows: TGTGCCAGCAGCAGCCGGACTCAAGTGGACTATGGCTACACCTTC.